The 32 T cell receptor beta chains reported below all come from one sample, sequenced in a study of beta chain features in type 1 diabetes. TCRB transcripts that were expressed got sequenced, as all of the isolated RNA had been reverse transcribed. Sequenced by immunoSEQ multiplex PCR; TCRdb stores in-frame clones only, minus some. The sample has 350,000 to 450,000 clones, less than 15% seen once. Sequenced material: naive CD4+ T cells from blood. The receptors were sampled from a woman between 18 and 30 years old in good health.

CDR3 region: CSYGLSTSTDTQYF. The CDR3 nucleotides read TGCAGTTATGGACTATCAACCTCCACAGATACGCAGTATTTT. The rearrangement uses TRBV29-1 and TRBJ2-3, with D possibly TRBD2 on 6 matching bases. The CDR3 has 14 residues. Germline CDR1 SQVTM, CDR2 ANQGSEA.

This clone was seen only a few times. CDR3 in amino acids: CASSQGFTSGREGDTQYF. CDR3 DNA sequence: TGCGCCAGCAGCCAAGGTTTTACTAGCGGGAGAGAAGGGGATACGCAGTATTTT. The chain links TRBV4-3 to TRBJ2-3; 11 positions agree with TRBD2. Germline-derived CDR1 and CDR2 are LGHNA and YSLEER. CDR3 size: 18 residues. The V and J ends lost 1 base and 6 bases, in that order; junction bases with no gene match: 12.

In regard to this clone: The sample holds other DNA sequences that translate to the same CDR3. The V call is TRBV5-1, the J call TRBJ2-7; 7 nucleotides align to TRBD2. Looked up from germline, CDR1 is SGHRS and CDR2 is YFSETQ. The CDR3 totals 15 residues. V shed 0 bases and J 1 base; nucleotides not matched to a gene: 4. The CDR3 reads CASSLVAGSSYEQYF. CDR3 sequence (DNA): TGCGCCAGCAGCTTGGTAGCGGGTTCGTCCTACGAGCAGTACTTC.

CDR3 residues: CASSEVRGDEQYF. The CDR3 nucleotides read TGTGCCAGCAGTGAAGTCAGGGGGGACGAGCAGTACTTC. This chain joins TRBV6-1 and TRBJ2-7, with a weak D call TRBD1 (7 bases). V was shortened by 1 base and J by 5 bases, with 9 bases between the two germline ends. Germline-derived CDR1 and CDR2 are MNHNS and SASEGT. This CDR3 has 13 amino acids.

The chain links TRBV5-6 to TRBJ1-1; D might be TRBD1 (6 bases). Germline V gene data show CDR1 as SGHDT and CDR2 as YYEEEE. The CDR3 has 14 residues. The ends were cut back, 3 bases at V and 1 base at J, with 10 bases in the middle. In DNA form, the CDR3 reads TGTGCCAGCAGCTGGGACACCCGGAACACTGAAGCTTTCTTT. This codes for CASSWDTRNTEAFF.

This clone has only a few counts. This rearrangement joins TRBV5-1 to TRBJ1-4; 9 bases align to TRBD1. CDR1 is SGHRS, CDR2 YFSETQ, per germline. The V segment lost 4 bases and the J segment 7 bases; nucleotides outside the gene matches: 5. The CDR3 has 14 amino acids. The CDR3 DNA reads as TGCGCCAGCAGCAGGGACAGGGAAGGTGAAAAACTGTTTTTT. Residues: CASSRDREGEKLFF.

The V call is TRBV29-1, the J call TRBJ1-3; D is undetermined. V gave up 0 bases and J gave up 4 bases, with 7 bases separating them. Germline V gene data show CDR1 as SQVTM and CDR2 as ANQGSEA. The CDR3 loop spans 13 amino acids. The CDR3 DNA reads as TGCAGCGTTGAAGAGACAAGAGGAAACACCATATATTTT. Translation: CSVEETRGNTIYF.

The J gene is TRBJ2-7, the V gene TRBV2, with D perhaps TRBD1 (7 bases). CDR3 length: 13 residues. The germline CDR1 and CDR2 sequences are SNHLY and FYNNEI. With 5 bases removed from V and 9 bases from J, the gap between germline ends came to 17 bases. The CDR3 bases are TGTGCCAGCAGTTCAAAGACAGGGACTCTGCAGTACTTC. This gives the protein CASSSKTGTLQYF.

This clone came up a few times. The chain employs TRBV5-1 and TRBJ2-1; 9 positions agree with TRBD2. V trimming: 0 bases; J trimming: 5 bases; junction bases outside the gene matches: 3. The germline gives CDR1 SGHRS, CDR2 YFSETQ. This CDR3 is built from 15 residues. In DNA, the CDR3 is TGCGCCAGCAGCTTGGATAGCGGGAGTCACAATGAGCAGTTCTTC. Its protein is CASSLDSGSHNEQFF.

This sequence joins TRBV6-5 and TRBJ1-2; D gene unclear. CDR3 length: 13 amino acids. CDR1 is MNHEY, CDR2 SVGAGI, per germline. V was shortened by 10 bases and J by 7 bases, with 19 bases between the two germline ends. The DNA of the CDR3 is TGTGCCACTACGCGTCCGAGGGTGACTGGCTACACCTTC. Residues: CATTRPRVTGYTF.

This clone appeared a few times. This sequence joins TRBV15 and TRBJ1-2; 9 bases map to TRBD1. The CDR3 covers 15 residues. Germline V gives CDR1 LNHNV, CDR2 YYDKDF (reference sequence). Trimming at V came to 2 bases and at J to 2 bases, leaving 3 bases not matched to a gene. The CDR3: CATSRRTGANYGYTF. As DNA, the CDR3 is TGTGCCACCAGCAGACGGACAGGGGCGAACTATGGCTACACCTTC.

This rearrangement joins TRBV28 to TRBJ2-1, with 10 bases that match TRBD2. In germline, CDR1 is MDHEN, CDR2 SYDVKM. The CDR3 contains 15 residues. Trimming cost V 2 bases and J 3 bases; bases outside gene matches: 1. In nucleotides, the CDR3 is TGTGCCAGCAGTTTACGACTAGCGGGCTACAATGAGCAGTTCTTC. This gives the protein CASSLRLAGYNEQFF.

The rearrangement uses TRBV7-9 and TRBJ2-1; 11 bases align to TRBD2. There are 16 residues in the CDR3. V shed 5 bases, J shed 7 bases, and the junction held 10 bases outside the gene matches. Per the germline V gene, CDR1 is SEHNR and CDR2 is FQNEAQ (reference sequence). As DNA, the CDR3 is TGTGCCAGCAGCCGAATAGCGGGAGGGCCTCGAAATGAGCAGTTCTTC. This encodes CASSRIAGGPRNEQFF. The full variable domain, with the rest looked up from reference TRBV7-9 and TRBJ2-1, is DTGVSQNPRHKITKRGQNVTFRCDPISEHNRLYWYRQTLGQGPEFLTYFQNEAQLEKSRLLSDRFSAERPKGSFSTLEIQRTEQGDSAMYLCASSRIAGGPRNEQFFGPGTRLTVL.

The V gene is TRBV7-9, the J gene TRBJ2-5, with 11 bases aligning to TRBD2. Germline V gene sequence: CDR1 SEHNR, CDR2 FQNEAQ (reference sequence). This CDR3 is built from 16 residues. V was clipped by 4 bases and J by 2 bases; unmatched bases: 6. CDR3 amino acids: CASSSVAGGGQETQYF. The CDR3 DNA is TGTGCCAGCAGCTCAGTAGCGGGAGGGGGTCAAGAGACCCAGTACTTC.

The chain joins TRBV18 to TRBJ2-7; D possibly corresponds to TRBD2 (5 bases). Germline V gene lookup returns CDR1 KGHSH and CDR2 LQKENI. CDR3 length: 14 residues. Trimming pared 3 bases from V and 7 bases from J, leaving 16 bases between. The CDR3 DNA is TGTGCCAGCTCACCCCGAGAGGCCCGGGGAGAGCAGTACTTC. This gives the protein CASSPREARGEQYF.

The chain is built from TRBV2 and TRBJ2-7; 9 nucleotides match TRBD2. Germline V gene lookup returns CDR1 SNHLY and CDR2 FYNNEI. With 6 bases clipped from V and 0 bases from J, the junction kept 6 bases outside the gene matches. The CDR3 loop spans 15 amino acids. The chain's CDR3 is CASRMTSGSSYEQYF. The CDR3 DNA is TGTGCCAGCAGGATGACTAGCGGTAGCTCCTACGAGCAGTACTTC.

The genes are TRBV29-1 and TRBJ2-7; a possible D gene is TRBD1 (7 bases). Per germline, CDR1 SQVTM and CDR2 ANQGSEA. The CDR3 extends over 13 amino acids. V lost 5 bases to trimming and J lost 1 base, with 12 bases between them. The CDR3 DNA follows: TGCAGCGTTAACAGGGGAGGATCCTACGAGCAGTACTTC. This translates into CSVNRGGSYEQYF.

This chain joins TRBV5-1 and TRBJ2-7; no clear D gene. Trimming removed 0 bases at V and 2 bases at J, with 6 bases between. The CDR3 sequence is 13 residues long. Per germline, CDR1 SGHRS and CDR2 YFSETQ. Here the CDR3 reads CASSLAVTYEQYF. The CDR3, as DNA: TGCGCCAGCAGCTTGGCAGTCACCTACGAGCAGTACTTC.

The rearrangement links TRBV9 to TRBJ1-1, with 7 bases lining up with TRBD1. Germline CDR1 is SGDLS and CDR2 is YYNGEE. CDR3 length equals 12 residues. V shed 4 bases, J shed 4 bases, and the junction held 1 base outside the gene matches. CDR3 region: CASSRQGTEAFF. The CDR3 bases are TGTGCCAGCAGCCGACAGGGCACTGAAGCTTTCTTT.

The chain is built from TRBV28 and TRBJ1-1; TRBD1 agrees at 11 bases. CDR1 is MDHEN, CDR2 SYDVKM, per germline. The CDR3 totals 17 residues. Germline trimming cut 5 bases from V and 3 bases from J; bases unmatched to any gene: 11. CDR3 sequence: CASSPAGTGGGHTEAFF. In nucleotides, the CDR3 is TGTGCCAGCAGTCCAGCCGGGACAGGGGGAGGACACACTGAAGCTTTCTTT.

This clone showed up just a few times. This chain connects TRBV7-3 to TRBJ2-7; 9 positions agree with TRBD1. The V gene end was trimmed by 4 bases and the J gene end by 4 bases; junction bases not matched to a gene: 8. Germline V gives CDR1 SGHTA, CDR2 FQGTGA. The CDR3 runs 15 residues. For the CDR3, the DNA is TGTGCCAGCAGCTCGACTACCGGGACAGGGTACGAGCAGTACTTC. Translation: CASSSTTGTGYEQYF. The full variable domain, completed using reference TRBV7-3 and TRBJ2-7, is GAGVSQTPSNKVTEKGKYVELRCDPISGHTALYWYRQSLGQGPEFLIYFQGTGAADDSGLPNDRFFAVRPEGSVSTLKIQRTERGDSAVYLCASSSTTGTGYEQYFGPGTRLTVT.

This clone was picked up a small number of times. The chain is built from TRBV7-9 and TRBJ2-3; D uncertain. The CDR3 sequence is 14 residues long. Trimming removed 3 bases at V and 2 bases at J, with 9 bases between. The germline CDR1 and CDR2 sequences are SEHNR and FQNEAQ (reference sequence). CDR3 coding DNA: TGTGCCAGCAGCTTCGAACGACACACAGATACGCAGTATTTT. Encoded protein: CASSFERHTDTQYF. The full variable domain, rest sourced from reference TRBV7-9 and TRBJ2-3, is DTGVSQNPRHKITKRGQNVTFRCDPISEHNRLYWYRQTLGQGPEFLTYFQNEAQLEKSRLLSDRFSAERPKGSFSTLEIQRTEQGDSAMYLCASSFERHTDTQYFGPGTRLTVL.

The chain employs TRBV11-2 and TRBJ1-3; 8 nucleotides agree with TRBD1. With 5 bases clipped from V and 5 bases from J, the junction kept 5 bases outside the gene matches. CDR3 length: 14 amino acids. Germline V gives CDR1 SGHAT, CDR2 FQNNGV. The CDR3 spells CASSSGTGRNTIYF. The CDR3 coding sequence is TGTGCCAGCAGCAGTGGGACAGGCCGAAACACCATATATTTT. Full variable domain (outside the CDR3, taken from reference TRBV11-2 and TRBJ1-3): EAGVAQSPRYKIIEKRQSVAFWCNPISGHATLYWYQQILGQGPKLLIQFQNNGVVDDSQLPKDRFSAERLKGVDSTLKIQPAKLEDSAVYLCASSSGTGRNTIYFGEGSWLTVV.

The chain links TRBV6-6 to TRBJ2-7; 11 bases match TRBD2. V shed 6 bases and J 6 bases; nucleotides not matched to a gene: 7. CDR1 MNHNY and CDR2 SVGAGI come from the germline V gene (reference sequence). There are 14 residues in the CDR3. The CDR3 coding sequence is TGTGCCAGCAGCCCACTAGCGGGAGAAAGCGAGCAGTACTTC. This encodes CASSPLAGESEQYF.

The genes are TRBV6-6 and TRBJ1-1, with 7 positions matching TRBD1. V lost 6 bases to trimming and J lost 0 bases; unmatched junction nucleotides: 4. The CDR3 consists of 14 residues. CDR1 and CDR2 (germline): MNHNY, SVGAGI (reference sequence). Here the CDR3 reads CASRKGAMNTEAFF. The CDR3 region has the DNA TGTGCCAGCAGGAAGGGGGCCATGAACACTGAAGCTTTCTTT.

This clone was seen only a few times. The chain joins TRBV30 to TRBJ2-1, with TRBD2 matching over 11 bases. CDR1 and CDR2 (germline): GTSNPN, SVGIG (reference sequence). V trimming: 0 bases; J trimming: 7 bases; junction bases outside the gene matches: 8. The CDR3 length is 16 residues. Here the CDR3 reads CAWSVRGSGRGNEQFF. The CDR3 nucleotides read TGTGCCTGGAGTGTACGTGGTAGCGGGAGGGGTAATGAGCAGTTCTTC.

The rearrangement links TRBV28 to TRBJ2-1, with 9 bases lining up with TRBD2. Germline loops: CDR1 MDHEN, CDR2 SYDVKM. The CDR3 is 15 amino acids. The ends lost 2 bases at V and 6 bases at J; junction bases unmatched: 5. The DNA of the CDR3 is TGTGCCAGCAGTTTAGTCGGCGGGAGGGGCAATGAGCAGTTCTTC. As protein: CASSLVGGRGNEQFF.

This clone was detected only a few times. The CDR3 loop reads CASSPPTRIGNEQFF. As DNA, the CDR3 is TGTGCCAGCTCACCACCGACTAGGATCGGCAATGAGCAGTTCTTC. The chain couples TRBV18 to TRBJ2-1, with D possibly TRBD2 on 6 matching bases. The CDR3 runs 15 residues. Trimming shortened V by 0 bases and J by 6 bases, and 12 bases separated the two germline ends. From germline, CDR1 is KGHSH and CDR2 LQKENI.

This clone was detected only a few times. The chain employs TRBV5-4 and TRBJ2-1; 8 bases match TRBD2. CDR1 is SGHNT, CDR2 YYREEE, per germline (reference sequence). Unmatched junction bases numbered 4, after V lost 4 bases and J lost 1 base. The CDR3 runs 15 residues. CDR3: CASSPTSGSYNEQFF. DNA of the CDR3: TGTGCCAGCAGCCCTACTAGCGGTTCCTACAATGAGCAGTTCTTC.

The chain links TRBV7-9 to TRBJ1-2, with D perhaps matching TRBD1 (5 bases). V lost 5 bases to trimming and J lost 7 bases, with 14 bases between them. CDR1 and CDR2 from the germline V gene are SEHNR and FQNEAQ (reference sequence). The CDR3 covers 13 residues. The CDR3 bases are TGTGCCAGCAGCCCCCCGGGGGAGATTGGCTACACCTTC. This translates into CASSPPGEIGYTF.

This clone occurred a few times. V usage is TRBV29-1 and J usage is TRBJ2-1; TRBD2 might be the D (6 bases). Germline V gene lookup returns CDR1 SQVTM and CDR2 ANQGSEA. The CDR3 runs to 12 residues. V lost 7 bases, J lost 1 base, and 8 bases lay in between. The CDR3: CSGGTSYNEQFF. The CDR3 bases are TGCAGCGGGGGGACTTCCTACAATGAGCAGTTCTTC.

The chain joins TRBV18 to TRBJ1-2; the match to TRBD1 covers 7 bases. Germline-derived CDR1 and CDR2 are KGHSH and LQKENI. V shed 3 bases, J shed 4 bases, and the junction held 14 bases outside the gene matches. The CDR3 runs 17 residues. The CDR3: CASSPRSRTGATYGYTF. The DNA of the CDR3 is TGTGCCAGCTCACCTCGGAGTCGAACAGGGGCCACCTATGGCTACACCTTC. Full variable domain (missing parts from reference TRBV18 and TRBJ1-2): NAGVMQNPRHLVRRRGQEARLRCSPMKGHSHVYWYRQLPEEGLKFMVYLQKENIIDESGMPKERFSAEFPKEGPSILRIQQVVRGDSAAYFCASSPRSRTGATYGYTFGSGTRLTVV.